Below, one T cell receptor (beta chain) is given with its context. Its antigen remains unidentified. Germline V gene sequence: CDR1 SGHTA, CDR2 FQGNSA. There are 15 residues in the CDR3. The germline V and J ends were trimmed by 2 bases and 6 bases, with 16 bases remaining between them. This record belongs to a study of blood T cells in healthy people across ages. Isolated per sample were at least 6 million PBMCs. A second PCR, run for about 7 to 11 cycles, used a sample-barcoded 5' primer plus a J-beta primer mix. MiXCR was run by TCRdb on the 5' RACE reads, yielding one entry per CDR3 protein. In the table there are about a million distinct CDR3 sequences, 30% to 40% of which are singletons. Study-level points and caveats: Any conclusive comparison of naive versus antigen-experienced cells was prevented by using unsorted PBMCs.

This clonotype originated in a man younger than 35 in good health. The genes are TRBV7-2 and TRBJ1-1; perhaps TRBD1 as D (6 bases). The sequencing sample was made of blood. The CDR3 region has the DNA TGTGCCAGCAGCTTAACTGGGGGGGCAGGGTCTGAAGCTTTCTTT. Its translation: CASSLTGGAGSEAFF.